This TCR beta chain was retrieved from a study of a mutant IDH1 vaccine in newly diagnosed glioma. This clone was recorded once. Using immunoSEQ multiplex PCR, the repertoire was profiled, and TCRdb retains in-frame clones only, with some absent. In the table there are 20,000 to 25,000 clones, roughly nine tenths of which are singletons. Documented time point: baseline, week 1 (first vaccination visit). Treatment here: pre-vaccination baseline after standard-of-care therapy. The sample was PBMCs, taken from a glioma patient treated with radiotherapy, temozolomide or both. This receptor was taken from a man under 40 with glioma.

The CDR3 bases are TGTGCCAGCAGTTTCCAAGGGGGGGAGGGCACAGATACGCAGTATTTT. As protein: CASSFQGGEGTDTQYF. The V and J genes are TRBV7-2 and TRBJ2-3; D may be TRBD2 (7 bases). Trimming stripped 6 bases from V and 1 base from J, with 17 bases between. Per germline, CDR1 SGHTA and CDR2 FQGNSA. CDR3 length: 16 residues.